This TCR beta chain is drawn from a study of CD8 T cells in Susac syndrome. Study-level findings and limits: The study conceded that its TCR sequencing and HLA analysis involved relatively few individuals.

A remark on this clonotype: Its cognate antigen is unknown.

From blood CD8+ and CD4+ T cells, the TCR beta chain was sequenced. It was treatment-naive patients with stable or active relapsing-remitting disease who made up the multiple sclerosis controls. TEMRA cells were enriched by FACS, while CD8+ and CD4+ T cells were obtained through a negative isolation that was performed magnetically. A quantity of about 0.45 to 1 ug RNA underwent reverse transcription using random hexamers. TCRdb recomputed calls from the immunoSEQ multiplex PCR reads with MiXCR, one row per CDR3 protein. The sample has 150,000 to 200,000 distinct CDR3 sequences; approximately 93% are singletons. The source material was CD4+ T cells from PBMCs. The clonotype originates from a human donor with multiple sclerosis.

CDR3 loop: CSVVSYDPEAFF. CDR3 sequence (DNA): TGCAGCGTCGTCTCCTACGACCCTGAAGCTTTCTTT. The chain is built from TRBV29-1 and TRBJ1-1; D gene ambiguous. Trimming removed 6 bases at V and 6 bases at J, with 14 bases between. The CDR3 is made up of 12 amino acids. Germline CDR1 and CDR2: SQVTM and ANQGSEA.